A single T cell receptor (beta chain) is shown here with its context. Its specificity is unknown. 60 Vbeta and 13 Jbeta primers were used in PCR. The assay was immunoSEQ multiplex PCR, and TCRdb's table has in-frame clones only and misses some. The table shows fewer than 250,000 clones, with 60% to 80% occurring only once. The sample is drawn from a study of cytomegalovirus exposure and HLA in healthy donors. V gave up 0 bases and J gave up 1 base, with 7 bases separating them. The CDR3 is 14 amino acids. Germline V gene sequence: CDR1 SGHTA, CDR2 FQGNSA. General study points: About 87% or about 30% of the time was how often most TCR beta V segments were productive, according to an earlier analysis. The Asian-associated ancestry cluster reportedly had fewer N-insertions than the roughly 670-donor mean in a later analysis.

When sampled, the donors appeared nominally healthy, though they likely had unrecorded immune exposures. The chain joins TRBV7-2 to TRBJ2-7; D is possibly TRBD2 (5 bases). The TCR comes from a male donor in good health and CMV-seronegative. Sequenced sample: PBMCs. CDR3 protein: CASSLASESYEQYF. The CDR3 region has the DNA TGTGCCAGCAGCTTAGCTAGCGAGTCCTACGAGCAGTACTTC.